Shown below are 11 T cell receptor beta chains from a single sample sequenced in a study of control samples from healthy donors and cancer patients. Clones were sequenced by immunoSEQ multiplex PCR, and TCRdb holds only the in-frame ones, with some missing. This table has about 130,000 clones, roughly 91% appearing once. Source material: PBMCs. The receptor source for this set is a man in his fifties or sixties with head and neck cancer.

This chain joins TRBV6-1 and TRBJ1-5, with TRBD1 matching over 10 bases. With V trimmed by 2 bases and J by 2 bases, 3 bases remained unmatched. Germline lookup yields CDR1 MNHNS and CDR2 SASEGT. The CDR3 has 16 residues. The CDR3 bases are TGTGCCAGCAGTGAAATCGGGACAGGGGGCAATCAGCCCCAGCATTTT. The encoded protein is CASSEIGTGGNQPQHF.

CDR3 in amino acids: CASGGTLSYEQYF. In nucleotides, the CDR3 is TGTGCCAGTGGGGGGACTCTTTCCTACGAGCAGTACTTC. The chain joins TRBV19 to TRBJ2-7; the D gene is possibly TRBD2 (6 bases). Germline V lookup: CDR1 LNHDA, CDR2 SQIVND (reference sequence). The CDR3 runs to 13 residues. The V and J ends lost 8 bases and 1 base respectively, with 12 bases between them.

The chain uses TRBV3-1 (or the pseudogene TRBV3-2) and TRBJ2-3; 9 nucleotides align to TRBD2. This CDR3 is built from 16 residues. The germline gives CDR1 LGHDT, CDR2 YNNKEL (reference sequence). V was pared by 4 bases and J by 2 bases, with 7 bases of the junction left unmatched. CDR3 bases: TGTGCCAGCAGCCCACATAGCGGGGGTTACACAGATACGCAGTATTTT. Translating gives CASSPHSGGYTDTQYF.

This sequence joins TRBV5-5 and TRBJ1-5; possibly TRBD1 for D (5 bases). The CDR3 is made up of 13 amino acids. Germline V gives CDR1 SGHKS, CDR2 YYEKEE (reference sequence). Trimming removed 0 bases at V and 6 bases at J, with 7 bases between. CDR3 residues: CASSLAQGQPQHF. The CDR3 bases are TGTGCCAGCAGCTTGGCCCAGGGTCAGCCCCAGCATTTT.

The chain has TRBV13 and TRBJ2-2, with D possibly being TRBD2 (5 bases). Per the germline V gene, CDR1 is PRHDT and CDR2 is FYEKMQ (reference sequence). CDR3 size: 16 residues. V dropped 0 bases and J dropped 4 bases, with 12 bases sitting between them. DNA of the CDR3: TGTGCCAGCAGCTTAGGAGGAGAAGGAGGCACCGGGGAGCTGTTTTTT. Translated, it gives CASSLGGEGGTGELFF.

V gene TRBV7-6 combines with J gene TRBJ1-1; TRBD1 might be the D (5 bases). Looked up from germline, CDR1 is SGHVS and CDR2 is FNYEAQ. Trimming stripped 1 base from V and 3 bases from J, with 9 bases between. CDR3 length equals 14 residues. For the CDR3, the DNA is TGTGCCAGCAGCTTAGTTCAGGGTGACACTGAAGCTTTCTTT. Its translation is CASSLVQGDTEAFF.

This clone was seen only once. CDR3 nucleotides: TGTGCCAGTAATCCAAGGGCAGGCCTCTCTGGAAACACCATATATTTT. The encoded protein is CASNPRAGLSGNTIYF. The chain couples TRBV19 to TRBJ1-3; D remains unclear. The V end lost 7 bases, the J end lost 0 bases, and 16 bases lay between the germline ends. The CDR3 has 16 amino acids. Germline CDR1 is LNHDA and CDR2 is SQIVND (reference sequence).

V usage is TRBV10-3 and J usage is TRBJ1-2; TRBD1 is a possible D gene (6 bases). V lost 10 bases and J 4 bases, leaving 13 bases between the germline ends. CDR1 and CDR2 from the germline V gene are ENHRY and SYGVKD. This CDR3 is built from 12 residues. The CDR3 coding sequence is TGTGCCACCTTTGGGGGCAGCTATGGCTACACCTTC. This encodes CATFGGSYGYTF.

The V call is TRBV2, the J call TRBJ1-2; TRBD1 is a possible D gene (5 bases). Between the trimmed V and J ends, which lost 6 bases and 4 bases, there was a span of 9 bases. Germline lookup yields CDR1 SNHLY and CDR2 FYNNEI. This CDR3 region has 12 residues. The CDR3 protein is CASRGGLYGYTF. CDR3 bases: TGTGCCAGCAGGGGGGGACTCTATGGCTACACCTTC. Looking up the rest from reference TRBV2 and TRBJ1-2 gives the full variable domain: EPEVTQTPSHQVTQMGQEVILRCVPISNHLYFYWYRQILGQKVEFLVSFYNNEISEKSEIFDDQFSVERPDGSNFTLKIRSTKLEDSAMYFCASRGGLYGYTFGSGTRLTVV.

The chain employs TRBV11-3 and TRBJ2-5; D may be TRBD1 (7 bases). The germline CDR1 and CDR2 sequences are SGHNT and YENEEA. Deletions cut 4 bases from V and 5 bases from J, with 14 bases between. The CDR3 sequence is 14 residues long. The CDR3 DNA reads as TGTGCCAGCAGCTCTCAGGGGGGACCGGAGACCCAGTACTTC. This sequence encodes CASSSQGGPETQYF.

CDR3 nucleotides: TGTGCCGTCGGGCAGGGGGGCACAGATACGCAGTATTTT. Protein product: CAVGQGGTDTQYF. The chain employs TRBV12-3 or TRBV12-4 and TRBJ2-3, with 7 bases aligning to TRBD1. The length of the CDR3 is 13 residues. V shed 11 bases, J shed 1 base, and the junction held 6 bases outside the gene matches.